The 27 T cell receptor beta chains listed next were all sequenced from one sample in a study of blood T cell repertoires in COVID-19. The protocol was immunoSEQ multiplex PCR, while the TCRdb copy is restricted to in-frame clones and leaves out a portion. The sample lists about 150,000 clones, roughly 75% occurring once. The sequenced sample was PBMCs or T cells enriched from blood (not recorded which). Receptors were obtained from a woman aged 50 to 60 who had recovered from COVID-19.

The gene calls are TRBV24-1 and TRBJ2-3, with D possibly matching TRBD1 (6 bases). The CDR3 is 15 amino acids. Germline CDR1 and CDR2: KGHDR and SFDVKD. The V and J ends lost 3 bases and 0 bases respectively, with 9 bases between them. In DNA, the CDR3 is TGTGCCACCAGTGATCCAACAGGGAGCACAGATACGCAGTATTTT. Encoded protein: CATSDPTGSTDTQYF.

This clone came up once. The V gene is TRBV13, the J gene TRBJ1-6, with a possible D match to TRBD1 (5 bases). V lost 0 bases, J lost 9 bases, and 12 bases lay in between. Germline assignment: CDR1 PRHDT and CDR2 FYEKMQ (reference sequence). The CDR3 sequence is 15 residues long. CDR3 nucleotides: TGTGCCAGCAGCTTAGGGTCCGGGGGACGTTCACCCCTCCACTTT. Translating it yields CASSLGSGGRSPLHF.

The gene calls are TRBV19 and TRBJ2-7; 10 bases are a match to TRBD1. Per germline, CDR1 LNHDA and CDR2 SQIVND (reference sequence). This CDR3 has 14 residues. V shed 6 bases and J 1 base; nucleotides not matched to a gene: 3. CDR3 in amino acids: CASSGGQGSYEQYF. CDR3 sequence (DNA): TGTGCCAGTAGCGGGGGACAGGGGTCCTACGAGCAGTACTTC. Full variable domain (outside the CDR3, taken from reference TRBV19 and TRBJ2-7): DGGITQSPKYLFRKEGQNVTLSCEQNLNHDAMYWYRQDPGQGLRLIYYSQIVNDFQKGDIAEGYSVSREKKESFPLTVTSAQKNPTAFYLCASSGGQGSYEQYFGPGTRLTVT.

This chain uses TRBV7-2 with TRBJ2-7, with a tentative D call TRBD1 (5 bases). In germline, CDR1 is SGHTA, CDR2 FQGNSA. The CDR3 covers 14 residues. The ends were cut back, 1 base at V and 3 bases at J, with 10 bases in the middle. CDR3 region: CASSLGRGHYEQYF. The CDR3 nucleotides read TGTGCCAGCAGCTTAGGTAGGGGCCACTACGAGCAGTACTTC.

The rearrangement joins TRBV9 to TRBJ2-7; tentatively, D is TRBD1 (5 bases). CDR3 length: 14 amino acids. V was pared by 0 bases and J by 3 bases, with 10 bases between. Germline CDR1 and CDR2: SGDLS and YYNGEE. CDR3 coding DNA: TGTGCCAGCAGCGTAGGCAGGGCAGACTACGAGCAGTACTTC. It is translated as CASSVGRADYEQYF. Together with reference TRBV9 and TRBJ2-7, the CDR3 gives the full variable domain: DSGVTQTPKHLITATGQRVTLRCSPRSGDLSVYWYQQSLDQGLQFLIQYYNGEERAKGNILERFSAQQFPDLHSELNLSSLELGDSALYFCASSVGRADYEQYFGPGTRLTVT.

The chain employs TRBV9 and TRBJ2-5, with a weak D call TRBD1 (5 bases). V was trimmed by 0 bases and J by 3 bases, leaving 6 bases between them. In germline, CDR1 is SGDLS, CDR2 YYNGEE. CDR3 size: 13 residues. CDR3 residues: CASSVAREETQYF. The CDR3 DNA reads TGTGCCAGCAGCGTAGCCAGGGAAGAGACCCAGTACTTC.

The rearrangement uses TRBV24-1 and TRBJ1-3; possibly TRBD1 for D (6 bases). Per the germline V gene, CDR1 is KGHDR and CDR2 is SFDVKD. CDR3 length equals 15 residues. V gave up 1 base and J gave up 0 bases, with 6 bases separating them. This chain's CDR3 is CATSDFRGSGNTIYF. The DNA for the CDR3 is TGTGCCACCAGTGATTTCAGGGGCTCTGGAAACACCATATATTTT.

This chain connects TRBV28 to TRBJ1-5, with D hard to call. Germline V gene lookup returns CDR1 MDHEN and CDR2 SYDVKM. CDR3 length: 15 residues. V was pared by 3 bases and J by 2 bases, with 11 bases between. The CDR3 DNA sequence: TGTGCCAGCAGTTTGGGCCCCCAAGGCAATCAGCCCCAGCATTTT. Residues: CASSLGPQGNQPQHF. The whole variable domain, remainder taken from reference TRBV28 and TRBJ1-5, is DVKVTQSSRYLVKRTGEKVFLECVQDMDHENMFWYRQDPGLGLRLIYFSYDVKMKEKGDIPEGYSVSREKKERFSLILESASTNQTSMYLCASSLGPQGNQPQHFGDGTRLSIL.

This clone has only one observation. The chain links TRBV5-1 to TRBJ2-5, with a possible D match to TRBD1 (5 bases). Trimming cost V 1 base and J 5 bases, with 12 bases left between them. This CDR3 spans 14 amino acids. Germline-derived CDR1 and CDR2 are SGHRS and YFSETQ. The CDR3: CASSLRQLFETQYF. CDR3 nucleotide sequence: TGCGCCAGCAGCTTGAGACAGCTTTTCGAGACCCAGTACTTC.

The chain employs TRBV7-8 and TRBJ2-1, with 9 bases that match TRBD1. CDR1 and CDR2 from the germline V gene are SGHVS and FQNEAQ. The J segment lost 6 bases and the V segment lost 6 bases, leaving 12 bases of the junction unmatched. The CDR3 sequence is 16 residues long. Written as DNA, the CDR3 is TGTGCCAGCAGGTCGACGCGGACAGGGGATCTCAATGAGCAGTTCTTC. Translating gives CASRSTRTGDLNEQFF.

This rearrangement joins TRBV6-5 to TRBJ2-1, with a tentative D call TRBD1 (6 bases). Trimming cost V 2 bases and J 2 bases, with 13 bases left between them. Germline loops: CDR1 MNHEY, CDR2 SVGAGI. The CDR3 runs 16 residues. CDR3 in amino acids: CASSYTPGQTYNEQFF. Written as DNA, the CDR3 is TGTGCCAGCAGTTACACTCCGGGACAAACCTACAATGAGCAGTTCTTC.

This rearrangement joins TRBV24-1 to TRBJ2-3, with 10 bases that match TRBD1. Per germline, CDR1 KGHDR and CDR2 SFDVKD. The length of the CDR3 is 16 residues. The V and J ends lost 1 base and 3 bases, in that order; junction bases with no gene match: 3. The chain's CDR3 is CATSDLDRGRTDTQYF. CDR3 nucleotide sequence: TGTGCCACCAGTGATTTAGACAGGGGGCGGACAGATACGCAGTATTTT.

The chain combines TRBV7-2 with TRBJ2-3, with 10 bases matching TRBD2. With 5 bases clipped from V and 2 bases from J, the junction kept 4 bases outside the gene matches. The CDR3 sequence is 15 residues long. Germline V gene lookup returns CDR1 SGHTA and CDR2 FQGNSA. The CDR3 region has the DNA TGTGCCAGCAGCCATAGCGGGGGGACCACAGATACGCAGTATTTT. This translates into CASSHSGGTTDTQYF. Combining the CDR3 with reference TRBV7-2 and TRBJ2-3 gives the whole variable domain GAGVSQSPSNKVTEKGKDVELRCDPISGHTALYWYRQSLGQGLEFLIYFQGNSAPDKSGLPSDRFSAERTGGSVSTLTIQRTQQEDSAVYLCASSHSGGTTDTQYFGPGTRLTVL.

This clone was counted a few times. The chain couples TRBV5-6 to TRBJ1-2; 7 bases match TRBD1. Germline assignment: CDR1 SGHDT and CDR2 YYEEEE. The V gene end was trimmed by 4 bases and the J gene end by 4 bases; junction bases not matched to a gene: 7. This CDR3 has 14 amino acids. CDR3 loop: CASSKGQPGYGYTF. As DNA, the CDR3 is TGTGCCAGCAGCAAGGGACAGCCTGGCTATGGCTACACCTTC. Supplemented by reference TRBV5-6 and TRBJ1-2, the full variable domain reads DAGVTQSPTHLIKTRGQQVTLRCSPKSGHDTVSWYQQALGQGPQFIFQYYEEEERQRGNFPDRFSGHQFPNYSSELNVNALLLGDSALYLCASSKGQPGYGYTFGSGTRLTVV.

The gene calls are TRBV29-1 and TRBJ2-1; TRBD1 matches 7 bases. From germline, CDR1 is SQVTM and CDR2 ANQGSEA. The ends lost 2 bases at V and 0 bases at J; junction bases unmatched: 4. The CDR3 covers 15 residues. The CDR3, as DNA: TGCAGCGTTGAACCGACAGGGAGCTCCTACAATGAGCAGTTCTTC. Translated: CSVEPTGSSYNEQFF.

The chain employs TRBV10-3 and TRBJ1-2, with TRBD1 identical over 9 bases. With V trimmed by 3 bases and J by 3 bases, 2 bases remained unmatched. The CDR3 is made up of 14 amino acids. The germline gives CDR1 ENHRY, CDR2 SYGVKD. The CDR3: CAISEQGAHYGYTF. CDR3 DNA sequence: TGTGCCATCAGTGAACAGGGGGCGCACTATGGCTACACCTTC.

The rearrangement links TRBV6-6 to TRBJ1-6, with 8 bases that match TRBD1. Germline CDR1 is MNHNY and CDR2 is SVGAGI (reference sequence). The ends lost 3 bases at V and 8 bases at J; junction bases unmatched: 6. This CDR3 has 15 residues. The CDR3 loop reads CASSYGQGRDSPLHF. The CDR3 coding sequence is TGTGCCAGCAGTTATGGACAGGGTCGCGATTCACCCCTCCACTTT.

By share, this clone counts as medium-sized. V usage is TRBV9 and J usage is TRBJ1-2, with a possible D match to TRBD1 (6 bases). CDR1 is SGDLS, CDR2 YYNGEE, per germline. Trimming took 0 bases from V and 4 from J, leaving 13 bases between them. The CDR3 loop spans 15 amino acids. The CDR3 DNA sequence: TGTGCCAGCAGCGTAGGTGTACAGGGTAGCTATGGCTACACCTTC. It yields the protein CASSVGVQGSYGYTF.

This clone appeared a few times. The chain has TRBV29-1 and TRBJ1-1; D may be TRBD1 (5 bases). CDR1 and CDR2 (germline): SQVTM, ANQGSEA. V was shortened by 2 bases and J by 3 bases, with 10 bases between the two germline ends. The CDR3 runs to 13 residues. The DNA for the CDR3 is TGCAGCGTTGAACAGGGAGGGGACACTGAAGCTTTCTTT. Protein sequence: CSVEQGGDTEAFF.

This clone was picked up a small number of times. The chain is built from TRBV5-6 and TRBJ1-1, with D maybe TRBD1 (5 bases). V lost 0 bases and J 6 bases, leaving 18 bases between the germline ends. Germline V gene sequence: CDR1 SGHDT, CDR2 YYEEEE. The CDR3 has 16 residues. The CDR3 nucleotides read TGTGCCAGCAGCTTGGCAGCCGGGCAAACAGGACCTGAAGCTTTCTTT. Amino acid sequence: CASSLAAGQTGPEAFF.

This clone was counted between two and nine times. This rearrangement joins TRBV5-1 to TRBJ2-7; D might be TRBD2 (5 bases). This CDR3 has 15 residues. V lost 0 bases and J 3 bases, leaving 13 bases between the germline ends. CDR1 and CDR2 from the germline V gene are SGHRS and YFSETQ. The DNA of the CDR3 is TGCGCCAGCAGCTTGGCCGCGGGTCCTGGCTACGAGCAGTACGTC. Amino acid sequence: CASSLAAGPGYEQYV.

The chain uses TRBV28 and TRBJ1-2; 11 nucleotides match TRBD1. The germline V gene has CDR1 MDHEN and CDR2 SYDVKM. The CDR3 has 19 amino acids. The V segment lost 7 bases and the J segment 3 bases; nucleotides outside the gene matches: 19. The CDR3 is CASTLNGVPGQGGDYGYTF. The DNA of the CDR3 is TGTGCCAGCACACTAAATGGGGTTCCGGGACAGGGGGGAGACTATGGCTACACCTTC.

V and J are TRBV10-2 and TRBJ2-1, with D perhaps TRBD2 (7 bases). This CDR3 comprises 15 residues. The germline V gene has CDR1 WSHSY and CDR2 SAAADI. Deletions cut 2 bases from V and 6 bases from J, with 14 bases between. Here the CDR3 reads CASSEAGATRNEQFF. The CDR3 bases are TGCGCCAGCAGTGAGGCGGGGGCCACCCGCAATGAGCAGTTCTTC.

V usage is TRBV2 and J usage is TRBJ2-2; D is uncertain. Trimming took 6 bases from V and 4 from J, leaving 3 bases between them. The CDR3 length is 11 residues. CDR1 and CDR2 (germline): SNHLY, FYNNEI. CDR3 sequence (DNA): TGTGCCAGCAGGGCCACCGGGGAGCTGTTTTTT. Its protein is CASRATGELFF.

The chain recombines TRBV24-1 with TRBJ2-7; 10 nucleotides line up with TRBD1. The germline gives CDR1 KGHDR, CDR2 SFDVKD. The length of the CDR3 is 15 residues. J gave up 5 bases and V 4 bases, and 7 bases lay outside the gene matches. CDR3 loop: CATSDRDRGADEQYV. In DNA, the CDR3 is TGTGCCACCAGTGACCGGGACAGGGGAGCTGACGAGCAGTACGTC.

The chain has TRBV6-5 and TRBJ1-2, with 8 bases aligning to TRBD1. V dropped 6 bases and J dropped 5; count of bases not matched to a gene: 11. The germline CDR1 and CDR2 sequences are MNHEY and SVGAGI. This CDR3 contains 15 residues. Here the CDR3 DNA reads TGTGCCAGCAGGGGTTTCCGACAGGGGTGGTATGGCTACACCTTC. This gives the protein CASRGFRQGWYGYTF.

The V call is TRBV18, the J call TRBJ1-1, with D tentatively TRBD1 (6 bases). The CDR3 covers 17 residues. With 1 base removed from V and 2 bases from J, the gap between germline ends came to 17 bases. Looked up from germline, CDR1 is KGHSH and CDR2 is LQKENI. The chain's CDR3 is CASSPRTFQGLNTEAFF. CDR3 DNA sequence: TGTGCCAGCTCACCACGTACGTTTCAGGGGCTAAACACTGAAGCTTTCTTT.